Following are 15 T cell receptor beta chains from one sample sequenced in a study of cytomegalovirus exposure and HLA in healthy donors. The study ran its PCR with 60 Vbeta and 13 Jbeta primers. Profiling relied on immunoSEQ multiplex PCR, and the TCRdb table lists in-frame clones only, not all of them. The sample lists about 130,000 clones, about 82% seen once, with under 5.5% in the top ten. The material sequenced was PBMCs. The receptor set was obtained from a man under 40 in good health.

V usage is TRBV6-1 and J usage is TRBJ1-2, with 7 bases lining up with TRBD1. The V gene end was trimmed by 7 bases and the J gene end by 1 base; junction bases not matched to a gene: 6. From germline, CDR1 is MNHNS and CDR2 SASEGT. The CDR3 length is 14 residues. The CDR3 bases are TGTGCCAGCACGGTTTCAGGGGGTAACTATGGCTACACCTTC. It codes for CASTVSGGNYGYTF.

This clone has a single count. Its ends do not fully match the called genes, so a read error is possible. The chain links TRBV4-1 to TRBJ2-7, with D hard to call. The CDR3 spans 14 residues. Germline CDR1 is MGHRA and CDR2 is YSYEKL. The CDR3 reads CASRQVLDFHEQYF. In DNA, the CDR3 is TGCGCCAGCAGGCAAGTTCTAGATTTCCACGAGCAGTACTTC.

This chain joins TRBV4-3 and TRBJ1-5; TRBD1 matches at 8 bases. Germline CDR1 is LGHNA and CDR2 is YSLEER. V lost 0 bases to trimming and J lost 2 bases; unmatched junction nucleotides: 6. The CDR3 sequence is 17 residues long. In DNA form, the CDR3 reads TGCGCCAGCAGCCAAGATGTAAAGACAGGGGGCAATCAGCCCCAGCATTTT. It translates to CASSQDVKTGGNQPQHF.

This chain links TRBV18 with TRBJ2-2, with 7 bases aligning to TRBD2. CDR1 is KGHSH and CDR2 is LQKENI in the germline V gene. Trimming at V came to 6 bases and at J to 6 bases, leaving 1 base not matched to a gene. CDR3 length equals 12 residues. CDR3 in amino acids: CASSREAGELFF. CDR3 in DNA: TGTGCCAGCTCCCGGGAGGCCGGGGAGCTGTTTTTT.

This clone was counted a few times. V is TRBV7-9 and J is TRBJ1-1; D ambiguous. This CDR3 is 13 amino acids long. The germline CDR1 and CDR2 sequences are SEHNR and FQNEAQ (reference sequence). V lost 4 bases and J 2 bases, leaving 8 bases between the germline ends. Here the CDR3 reads CASSSRENTEAFF. The CDR3 nucleotides read TGTGCCAGCAGCTCCCGGGAAAACACTGAAGCTTTCTTT.

The V call is TRBV5-4, the J call TRBJ1-3; 8 bases are a match to TRBD1. Per germline, CDR1 SGHNT and CDR2 YYREEE (reference sequence). V was clipped by 5 bases and J by 1 base; unmatched bases: 5. The CDR3 is 15 amino acids. The CDR3 spells CASSLQGGSGNTIYF. The CDR3 bases are TGTGCCAGCAGTTTACAGGGGGGATCTGGAAACACCATATATTTT.

This rearrangement joins TRBV27 to TRBJ1-4, with 7 bases that match TRBD1. Germline CDR1 MNHEY, CDR2 SMNVEV (reference sequence). This CDR3 comprises 14 residues. The J segment lost 7 bases and the V segment lost 5 bases, leaving 7 bases of the junction unmatched. CDR3 bases: TGTGCCAGCAGTCCCGGACAGGCCCGTGAAAAACTGTTTTTT. Its translation: CASSPGQAREKLFF.

The chain uses TRBV20-1 and TRBJ1-2; D unclear. The ends were cut back, 4 bases at V and 7 bases at J, with 10 bases in the middle. The CDR3 extends over 11 amino acids. Germline V CDR1 and CDR2: DFQATT, SNEGSKA (reference sequence). CDR3 sequence reads: CSANRPGGYTF. The DNA for the CDR3 is TGCAGTGCTAATCGCCCGGGTGGCTACACCTTC.

This chain links TRBV28 with TRBJ1-1; TRBD1 aligns across 7 bases. Germline V CDR1 and CDR2: MDHEN, SYDVKM. The CDR3 is made up of 13 amino acids. V shed 5 bases and J 4 bases; nucleotides not matched to a gene: 4. The CDR3 here is CASSNRGLTEAFF. CDR3 DNA sequence: TGTGCCAGCAGTAACAGGGGTCTCACTGAAGCTTTCTTT.

This clone has a handful of counts. The chain has TRBV14 and TRBJ2-2; TRBD2 might be the D (7 bases). The CDR3 totals 16 residues. V lost 1 base to trimming and J lost 7 bases, with 16 bases between them. Germline V lookup: CDR1 SGHDN, CDR2 FVKESK. Here the CDR3 DNA reads TGTGCCAGCAGCCAAGTAGTCGGGGGGCAAGGCGGGGAGCTGTTTTTT. It translates to CASSQVVGGQGGELFF.

This clone was counted between two and nine times. The CDR3 reads CAWSGNLRGYTF. CDR3 coding DNA: TGTGCCTGGTCCGGGAATTTGAGGGGCTACACCTTC. The chain carries TRBV30 and TRBJ1-2; D remains ambiguous. Germline V CDR1 and CDR2: GTSNPN, SVGIG (reference sequence). The CDR3 spans 12 residues. Trimming took off 5 bases at V and 8 bases at J, with 15 bases between the two ends.

This clone was recorded only once. One junction end does not reproduce the germline sequence, and a read error may be involved. The chain couples TRBV7-9 to TRBJ1-2, with D uncertain. The CDR3 runs to 15 residues. Germline V gene data show CDR1 as SEHNR and CDR2 as FQNEAQ (reference sequence). CDR3 amino acids: CSSSLGSGGNYGYTF. In DNA form, the CDR3 reads TGTTCCAGCAGCTTAGGTTCAGGAGGTAACTATGGCTACACCTTC.

This clone was picked up one time. The chain carries TRBV6-5 and TRBJ2-7; 8 bases align to TRBD2. The junction had 10 bases not matched to a gene; V was cut back by 3 bases and J by 9 bases. This CDR3 has 14 amino acids. Germline CDR1 is MNHEY and CDR2 is SVGAGI. CDR3 sequence reads: CASSYGTRPSVQYF. The DNA of the CDR3 is TGTGCCAGCAGTTATGGGACTAGACCTTCCGTGCAGTACTTC.

This clone was seen a handful of times. The gene calls are TRBV5-1 and TRBJ2-1, with 9 bases that match TRBD1. After removal of 5 bases from V and 7 bases from J, the junction contained 4 bases not matched to a gene. This CDR3 has 13 amino acids. Germline assignment: CDR1 SGHRS and CDR2 YFSETQ. This CDR3 reads CASSSGQGNEQFF. CDR3 nucleotides: TGCGCCAGCAGTTCCGGACAGGGGAATGAGCAGTTCTTC.

This clone was recorded a few times. This rearrangement joins TRBV7-9 to TRBJ2-7; 7 bases are shared with TRBD1. Germline CDR1 reads SEHNR; CDR2 reads FQNEAQ (reference sequence). There are 14 residues in the CDR3. The junction had 6 bases not matched to a gene; V was cut back by 4 bases and J by 3 bases. The CDR3 bases are TGTGCCAGCAGCTGGACAGGAGTCCTCTACGAGCAGTACTTC. It is translated as CASSWTGVLYEQYF.